Detailed here is one TCR beta chain. This specimen belongs to a study of blood T cell repertoires in COVID-19. Method: immunoSEQ multiplex PCR; TCRdb's copy keeps in-frame clones and lacks some. The table shows 56,000 or so clones, with about 91% occurring only once. CDR3 size: 14 residues. Trimming took 4 bases from V and 7 from J; bases not matched to a gene: 9. Looked up from germline, CDR1 is LGHDT and CDR2 is YNNKEL (reference sequence). The rearrangement links TRBV3-1 (or the pseudogene TRBV3-2) to TRBJ1-2, with TRBD1 matching over 7 bases. This TCR derives from a man aged 50-59 years with active COVID-19. Input material: peripheral blood. The CDR3 protein is CASSLQGVLGGYTF. DNA for the CDR3: TGTGCCAGCAGCCTCCAGGGGGTTTTAGGTGGCTACACCTTC.